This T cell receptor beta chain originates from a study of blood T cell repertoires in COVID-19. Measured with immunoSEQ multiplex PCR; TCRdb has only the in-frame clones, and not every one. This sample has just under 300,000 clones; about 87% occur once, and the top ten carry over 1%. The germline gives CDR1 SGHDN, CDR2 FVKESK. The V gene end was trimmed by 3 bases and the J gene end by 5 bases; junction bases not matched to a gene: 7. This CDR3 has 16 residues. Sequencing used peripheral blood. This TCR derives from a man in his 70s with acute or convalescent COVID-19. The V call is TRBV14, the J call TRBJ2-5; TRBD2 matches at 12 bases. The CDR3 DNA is TGTGCCAGCAGCCAGCTAGGACTAGCGGGAAGCGAGACCCAGTACTTC. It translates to CASSQLGLAGSETQYF.